A selection of T cell receptor beta chains follows, all from one sample in a study of T cell responses to AZD1222 COVID-19 vaccine. Repertoires were generated with immunoSEQ multiplex PCR, while TCRdb's copy carries only in-frame clones and drops some. Of about 100,000 clones in the sample, 70% to 90% were seen once. The specimen was peripheral blood, collected 28 days after the second AZD1222 dose. The receptors shown here come from an adult who received the AZD1222 COVID-19 vaccine. Both conserved end residues are part of each CDR3. The order of the fields is V gene, D gene, J gene, clone size, CDR3 protein, CDR3 DNA. A D gene is named only where the DNA matches it firmly. Some rows have no size entry. The others give once, few or many, or a class for an expanded clone.

v_call: TRBV11-2
d_call: .
j_call: TRBJ1-1
clone_size: .
cdr3_aa: CASSLRVVNTEAFF
cdr3_nt: TGTGCCAGCAGCTTACGGGTTGTGAACACTGAAGCTTTCTTT

v_call: TRBV25-1
d_call: TRBD2
j_call: TRBJ2-7
clone_size: .
cdr3_aa: CASRSPGSGHSYEQYF
cdr3_nt: TGTGCCAGCAGATCCCCCGGTAGCGGGCACTCCTACGAGCAGTACTTC

v_call: TRBV2
d_call: TRBD1
j_call: TRBJ1-2
clone_size: .
cdr3_aa: CASMITGGVYSYGYTF
cdr3_nt: TGTGCCAGCATGATAACAGGGGGAGTTTATAGCTATGGCTACACCTTC

v_call: TRBV12-3/TRBV12-4
d_call: TRBD1
j_call: TRBJ1-3
clone_size: .
cdr3_aa: CASSPTGAESIYF
cdr3_nt: TGTGCCAGCAGTCCAACAGGGGCCGAATCCATATATTTT

v_call: TRBV10-3
d_call: .
j_call: TRBJ1-1
clone_size: .
cdr3_aa: CAITLDANTEAFF
cdr3_nt: TGTGCCATCACCTTAGACGCGAACACTGAAGCTTTCTTT

v_call: TRBV19
d_call: .
j_call: TRBJ2-7
clone_size: .
cdr3_aa: CASSFERSSYEQYF
cdr3_nt: TGTGCCAGTAGCTTCGAGCGAAGCTCCTACGAGCAGTACTTC

v_call: TRBV21-1
d_call: .
j_call: TRBJ1-1
clone_size: .
cdr3_aa: CASGKIGTGNTEAFF
cdr3_nt: TGTGCCAGCGGAAAAATCGGGACAGGGAACACTGAAGCTTTCTTT

v_call: TRBV28
d_call: .
j_call: TRBJ1-6
clone_size: .
cdr3_aa: CASSFLLVLLGTNSPLHF
cdr3_nt: TGTGCCAGCAGTTTCCTTTTAGTTCTTCTCGGCACAAATTCACCCCTCCACTTT

v_call: TRBV20-1
d_call: .
j_call: TRBJ1-1
clone_size: .
cdr3_aa: CSASSYSVDTEAFF
cdr3_nt: TGCAGTGCTAGTAGTTACTCCGTTGACACTGAAGCTTTCTTT

v_call: TRBV5-1
d_call: .
j_call: TRBJ1-3
clone_size: .
cdr3_aa: CASSLTASSGNTIYF
cdr3_nt: TGCGCCAGCAGCTTGACAGCCAGCTCTGGAAACACCATATATTTT

v_call: TRBV11-1
d_call: TRBD1
j_call: TRBJ1-1
clone_size: .
cdr3_aa: CASSFTGASNTEAFF
cdr3_nt: TGTGCCAGCAGCTTCACAGGGGCCTCGAACACTGAAGCTTTCTTT

v_call: TRBV7-2
d_call: TRBD2
j_call: TRBJ2-3
clone_size: .
cdr3_aa: CASSHPTGSGRRDTQYF
cdr3_nt: TGTGCCAGCAGCCACCCGACCGGTAGCGGGAGACGGGATACGCAGTATTTT

v_call: TRBV11-3
d_call: .
j_call: TRBJ2-3
clone_size: few
cdr3_aa: CASSPGLAVDTQYF
cdr3_nt: TGTGCCAGCAGCCCAGGGTTGGCAGTAGATACGCAGTATTTT

v_call: TRBV29-1
d_call: TRBD1
j_call: TRBJ1-1
clone_size: .
cdr3_aa: CSVGTHRGEAFF
cdr3_nt: TGCAGCGTTGGGACCCACAGGGGCGAAGCTTTCTTT

v_call: TRBV21-1
d_call: .
j_call: TRBJ1-3
clone_size: .
cdr3_aa: CASSTRQGARGNTIYF
cdr3_nt: TGTGCCAGCAGCACTAGACAGGGGGCGCGTGGAAACACCATATATTTT

v_call: TRBV3-1/TRBV3-2
d_call: .
j_call: TRBJ2-7
clone_size: .
cdr3_aa: CASSQWESYEQYF
cdr3_nt: TGTGCCAGCAGCCAGTGGGAGTCCTACGAGCAGTACTTC

v_call: TRBV28
d_call: .
j_call: TRBJ1-1
clone_size: .
cdr3_aa: CASQGEGRNTEAFF
cdr3_nt: TGTGCCAGCCAAGGTGAGGGGAGGAACACTGAAGCTTTCTTT

v_call: TRBV7-3
d_call: .
j_call: TRBJ1-4
clone_size: once
cdr3_aa: CASSRDGNEKLFF
cdr3_nt: TGTGCCAGCAGCCGGGACGGTAATGAAAAACTGTTTTTT

v_call: TRBV21-1
d_call: .
j_call: TRBJ2-1
clone_size: .
cdr3_aa: CASTSLGLAGGSRIITQFF
cdr3_nt: TGTGCCAGCACCAGTTTGGGACTAGCGGGAGGTTCGCGTATTATAACTCAGTTCTTC

v_call: TRBV28
d_call: .
j_call: TRBJ2-3
clone_size: .
cdr3_aa: CASAFLLGTDTQYF
cdr3_nt: TGTGCCAGCGCATTCCTGCTTGGGACAGATACGCAGTATTTT

v_call: TRBV27
d_call: TRBD1
j_call: TRBJ2-7
clone_size: few
cdr3_aa: CASSSSTGFVNEQYF
cdr3_nt: TGTGCCAGCAGCTCCTCGACAGGGTTCGTCAACGAGCAGTACTTC

v_call: TRBV7-3
d_call: .
j_call: TRBJ1-1
clone_size: .
cdr3_aa: CASSFSARNTEAFF
cdr3_nt: TGTGCCAGCAGCTTTTCGGCACGGAACACTGAAGCTTTCTTT

v_call: TRBV20-1
d_call: .
j_call: TRBJ2-3
clone_size: .
cdr3_aa: CSASLLVRGRVPSTDTQYF
cdr3_nt: TGCAGTGCTAGTCTTCTGGTGCGGGGTCGCGTACCTAGCACAGATACGCAGTATTTT